This T cell receptor beta chain is drawn from a study of shared clonotypes between healthy human individuals. Naive CD8 isolation took CD45RO-negative cells positively selected for CCR7 and excluded terminally differentiated effector memory CD45RA+ cells. Germline-derived CDR1 and CDR2 are MNHEY and SMNVEV (reference sequence). The trim removed 5 bases at V and 5 bases at J, leaving 10 bases unmatched. The CDR3 spans 17 residues. Using immunoSEQ multiplex PCR, the repertoire was profiled, and TCRdb retains in-frame clones only, with some absent. In the table there are about 2.1 million clones, just under 95% of which are singletons.

Sequenced: naive CD8+ T cells from PBMCs. The receptor's source is a man aged 18 to 35 in good health. Some clones in this sample may be carry-over from other donors' samples. This chain links TRBV27 with TRBJ2-1, with 12 bases matching TRBD2. The CDR3 DNA reads as TGTGCCAGCAGTACTGGGACTAGCGGGCCTAGTGACAATGAGCAGTTCTTC. This translates into CASSTGTSGPSDNEQFF.